This is a list of T cell receptor beta chains from one sample in a study of blood T cells in healthy people across ages. TCRdb ran MiXCR on the 5' RACE reads and lists one entry per CDR3 protein. This repertoire shows around 620,000 distinct CDR3 sequences, 25% to 30% found once; its top ten account for around a sixth. Material for sequencing was blood. The receptors stem from a woman between 65 and 79 years old in good health. The CDR3 runs from the conserved cysteine through the conserved F or W. The order of the fields is V gene, D gene, clone size, J gene, CDR3 protein, CDR3 DNA. D genes are given only for firm matches. Rows may omit the clone size; those that give it use once, few, many or a size class.

v_gene: TRBV20-1
d_gene: -
abundance: few
j_gene: TRBJ1-5
CDR3aa: CSARGSSEPQHF
CDR3nt: TGCAGTGCTAGGGGATCATCGGAGCCCCAGCATTTT

v_gene: TRBV5-4
d_gene: -
abundance: -
j_gene: TRBJ2-5
CDR3aa: CASSLGQRGETQYF
CDR3nt: TGTGCCAGCAGCTTGGGCCAACGGGGGGAGACCCAGTACTTC

v_gene: TRBV28
d_gene: TRBD1
abundance: -
j_gene: TRBJ1-1
CDR3aa: CAVQQGFGGRTEAFF
CDR3nt: TGTGCCGTCCAACAGGGGTTTGGGGGCCGCACTGAAGCTTTCTTT

v_gene: TRBV12-3/TRBV12-4
d_gene: -
abundance: -
j_gene: TRBJ2-3
CDR3aa: CASSRTGGHTDTQYF
CDR3nt: TGTGCCAGCTCACGTACCGGGGGGCACACAGATACGCAGTATTTT

v_gene: TRBV11-2
d_gene: TRBD2
abundance: few
j_gene: TRBJ2-2
CDR3aa: CASRTGLAGGITGGLFF
CDR3nt: TGTGCCAGCAGAACCGGACTAGCGGGGGGCATAACCGGGGGGCTGTTTTTT

v_gene: TRBV12-3/TRBV12-4
d_gene: TRBD2
abundance: -
j_gene: TRBJ2-3
CDR3aa: CASSLFRAGRGTDTRYF
CDR3nt: TGTGCCAGCAGTTTATTCAGGGCCGGGAGGGGCACAGATACGCGGTATTTT

v_gene: TRBV20-1
d_gene: TRBD1
abundance: -
j_gene: TRBJ2-5
CDR3aa: CSAQVQGAMKTQYF
CDR3nt: TGCAGTGCCCAAGTACAGGGGGCTATGAAGACCCAGTACTTC

v_gene: TRBV4-3
d_gene: -
abundance: few
j_gene: TRBJ1-2
CDR3aa: CASSQVSGAGNYGYTF
CDR3nt: TGCGCCAGCAGCCAAGTATCAGGGGCGGGGAACTATGGCTACACCTTC

v_gene: TRBV10-3
d_gene: -
abundance: -
j_gene: TRBJ2-2
CDR3aa: CAISEGLYTGELFF
CDR3nt: TGTGCCATCAGTGAAGGACTATACACCGGGGAGCTGTTTTTT

v_gene: TRBV7-2
d_gene: -
abundance: few
j_gene: TRBJ1-2
CDR3aa: CASSLGRPGLSGYTF
CDR3nt: TGTGCCAGCAGCTTAGGTCGCCCTGGTTTGAGTGGCTACACCTTC

v_gene: TRBV20-1
d_gene: TRBD1
abundance: -
j_gene: TRBJ1-2
CDR3aa: CSARDPTGGRSGYTF
CDR3nt: TGCAGTGCTAGAGATCCTACAGGGGGCAGGTCTGGCTACACCTTC

v_gene: TRBV12-3/TRBV12-4
d_gene: -
abundance: -
j_gene: TRBJ1-1
CDR3aa: CASSLGGVWTQAFF
CDR3nt: TGTGCCAGCAGTTTAGGGGGCGTTTGGACCCAAGCTTTCTTT

v_gene: TRBV7-9
d_gene: -
abundance: few
j_gene: TRBJ1-2
CDR3aa: CASSVGRSPNYGYTF
CDR3nt: TGTGCCAGCAGCGTCGGAAGGTCCCCTAACTATGGCTACACCTTC

v_gene: TRBV5-1
d_gene: TRBD1
abundance: -
j_gene: TRBJ2-7
CDR3aa: CASSGGQEPYEQYF
CDR3nt: TGCGCCAGCAGCGGCGGACAGGAGCCCTACGAGCAGTACTTC

v_gene: TRBV11-3
d_gene: -
abundance: -
j_gene: TRBJ2-6
CDR3aa: CASSLTGTGANVLTF
CDR3nt: TGTGCCAGCAGCTTGACGGGGACAGGGGCCAACGTCCTGACTTTC